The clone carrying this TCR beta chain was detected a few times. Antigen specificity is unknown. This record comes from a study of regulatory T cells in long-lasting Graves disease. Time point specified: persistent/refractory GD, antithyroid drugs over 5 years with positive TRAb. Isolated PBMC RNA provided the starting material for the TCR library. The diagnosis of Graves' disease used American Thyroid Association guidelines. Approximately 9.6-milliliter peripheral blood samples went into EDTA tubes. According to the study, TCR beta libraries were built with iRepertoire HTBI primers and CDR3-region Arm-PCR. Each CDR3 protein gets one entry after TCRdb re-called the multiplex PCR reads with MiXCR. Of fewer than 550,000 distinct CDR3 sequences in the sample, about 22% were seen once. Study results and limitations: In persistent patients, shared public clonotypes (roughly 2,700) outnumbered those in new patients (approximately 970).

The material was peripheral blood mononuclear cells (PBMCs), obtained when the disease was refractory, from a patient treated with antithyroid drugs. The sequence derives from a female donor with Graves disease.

CDR3 protein: CATFASSGNTIYF. The DNA of the CDR3 is TGTGCCACCTTTGCGAGCTCTGGAAACACCATATATTTT. The V call is TRBV24-1, the J call TRBJ1-3; D is uncertain. Between the trimmed V and J ends, which lost 9 bases and 0 bases, there was a span of 8 bases. This CDR3 has 13 residues. The V gene's germline CDR1 is KGHDR and CDR2 SFDVKD.